This entry lists 13 T cell receptor beta chains sequenced from one sample in a study of cytomegalovirus exposure and HLA in healthy donors. Researchers ran the PCR with 60 Vbeta and 13 Jbeta primers. Libraries were prepared by immunoSEQ multiplex PCR; TCRdb keeps only in-frame clonotypes and omits some of them. Of roughly 80,000 clones listed, 78% are singletons. The material sequenced was PBMCs. These receptors were taken from a middle-aged man in good health and CMV-seronegative.

V is TRBV18 and J is TRBJ2-3; D is unclear. V was trimmed by 0 bases and J by 2 bases, leaving 12 bases between them. Germline V gene sequence: CDR1 KGHSH, CDR2 LQKENI. This CDR3 region has 16 residues. CDR3 bases: TGTGCCAGCTCACCACCGGTATTGGCAGACACAGATACGCAGTATTTT. This translates into CASSPPVLADTDTQYF.

J is TRBJ1-1 and V is TRBV21-1. TRBV21-1 is a known pseudogene. The CDR3 contains 12 residues. CDR3 sequence (DNA): TGTGCCAGCAGCAAAGTAAATATCGAAGCTTTCTTT. The encoded protein is CASSKVNIEAFF.

The chain links TRBV15 to TRBJ1-3; TRBD1 matches 8 bases. CDR3 length: 16 residues. Germline values: CDR1 LNHNV, CDR2 YYDKDF (reference sequence). Trimming cost V 4 bases and J 8 bases; bases outside gene matches: 13. In nucleotides, the CDR3 is TGTGCCACCAGCACCTCGAGGGTCAGGGGGCGAGACACCATATATTTT. Its translation is CATSTSRVRGRDTIYF.

The gene calls are TRBV9 and TRBJ1-1; TRBD1 might be the D (5 bases). This CDR3 region has 14 residues. CDR1 is SGDLS and CDR2 is YYNGEE in the germline V gene. The V end lost 0 bases, the J end lost 0 bases, and 6 bases lay between the germline ends. CDR3 loop: CASSVDRLNTEAFF. Written as DNA, the CDR3 is TGTGCCAGCAGCGTAGACAGGCTGAACACTGAAGCTTTCTTT.

This clone was detected a few times. The chain couples TRBV2 to TRBJ2-3; D not resolved. With 0 bases removed from V and 4 bases from J, the gap between germline ends came to 14 bases. The CDR3 extends over 16 amino acids. Germline loops: CDR1 SNHLY, CDR2 FYNNEI. CDR3 coding DNA: TGTGCCAGCAGTGAAGCGCCCAGGATGAGTCCAGATACGCAGTATTTT. Translated: CASSEAPRMSPDTQYF.

The genes are TRBV10-2 and TRBJ2-3, with D possibly matching TRBD2 (5 bases). With 3 bases removed from V and 4 bases from J, the gap between germline ends came to 14 bases. The CDR3 consists of 15 residues. Germline-derived CDR1 and CDR2 are WSHSY and SAAADI. The CDR3 reads CASSDAGPPPDTQYF. For the CDR3, the DNA is TGCGCCAGCAGTGATGCGGGCCCCCCCCCAGATACGCAGTATTTT.

The chain uses TRBV2 and TRBJ1-5; D may be TRBD1 (6 bases). The germline V gene has CDR1 SNHLY and CDR2 FYNNEI. The length of the CDR3 is 15 residues. The V end was cut by 2 bases, the J end by 2 bases, with 10 bases between. Here the CDR3 DNA reads TGTGCCAGCAGTGAACAGGGGCTCGGCAATCAGCCCCAGCATTTT. Translating it yields CASSEQGLGNQPQHF.

The chain has TRBV5-1 and TRBJ2-1, with D possibly TRBD1 on 5 matching bases. CDR1 is SGHRS and CDR2 is YFSETQ in the germline V gene. This CDR3 is 14 amino acids long. Trimming took 1 base from V and 0 from J, leaving 5 bases between them. CDR3 coding DNA: TGCGCCAGCAGCTTGACAGGCTCCTACAATGAGCAGTTCTTC. Translating gives CASSLTGSYNEQFF. Full variable domain (remainder filled in from reference TRBV5-1 and TRBJ2-1): KAGVTQTPRYLIKTRGQQVTLSCSPISGHRSVSWYQQTPGQGLQFLFEYFSETQRNKGNFPGRFSGRQFSNSRSEMNVSTLELGDSALYLCASSLTGSYNEQFFGPGTRLTVL.

This clone was observed at least ten times. The rearrangement joins TRBV19 to TRBJ1-6; 7 bases match TRBD1. The CDR3 spans 17 residues. Germline V gives CDR1 LNHDA, CDR2 SQIVND (reference sequence). V lost 4 bases and J lost 0; bases outside the gene matches: 6. The CDR3 here is CASSTTGVSSYNSPLHF. The CDR3 DNA follows: TGTGCCAGTAGTACCACAGGGGTAAGCTCCTATAATTCACCCCTCCACTTT.

V usage is TRBV29-1 and J usage is TRBJ2-7, with a weak D call TRBD1 (5 bases). Germline V gives CDR1 SQVTM, CDR2 ANQGSEA. The V and J ends lost 4 bases and 2 bases respectively, with 15 bases between them. The length of the CDR3 is 14 residues. The CDR3 protein is CSVAPRQGAYEQYF. The CDR3 nucleotides read TGCAGCGTTGCCCCTCGGCAGGGCGCCTACGAGCAGTACTTC.

The sample holds a few counts of this clone. The CDR3 loop is CASSPRSSYTEAFF. CDR3 bases: TGTGCCAGCAGCCCACGGAGTTCCTACACTGAAGCTTTCTTT. The gene calls are TRBV7-3 and TRBJ1-1, with D unresolved. V was clipped by 5 bases and J by 3 bases, with 13 bases between them. CDR3 size: 14 residues. Germline CDR1 is SGHTA and CDR2 is FQGTGA.

Only a few counts were recorded for this clone. The chain employs TRBV5-6 and TRBJ2-7; TRBD2 is a possible D gene (7 bases). The CDR3 spans 19 residues. Per germline, CDR1 SGHDT and CDR2 YYEEEE. V was clipped by 3 bases and J by 5 bases, with 30 bases between them. The CDR3 DNA reads TGTGCCAGCAGCTCCTACAGGGATTTTGGGGGGATGGGGGGGGACGAGCAGTACTTC. It yields the protein CASSSYRDFGGMGGDEQYF.

The chain has TRBV16 and TRBJ2-1; D unclear. Germline lookup yields CDR1 KGHSY and CDR2 FQNENV. V was trimmed by 1 base and J by 2 bases, leaving 6 bases between them. The length of the CDR3 is 14 residues. This CDR3 is CASSQYRTYNEQFF. The DNA of the CDR3 is TGTGCCAGCAGCCAATACAGAACCTACAATGAGCAGTTCTTC.